One sample yielded the 8 T cell receptor beta chains listed below, sequenced in a study of immune evolution from preneoplasia to lung adenocarcinoma. The assay was immunoSEQ multiplex PCR, and TCRdb's table has in-frame clones only and misses some. The sample lists over 1,000 clones, over 70% seen once, with approximately 30% in the top ten. Input material: FFPE adjacent normal lung tissue. The receptors stem from a person between 60 and 69 years old with lung adenocarcinoma.

The chain joins TRBV4-1 to TRBJ2-3; 10 bases agree with TRBD2. Losses at the gene ends were 4 bases for V and 4 bases for J; bases not matched to a gene: 8. In germline, CDR1 is MGHRA, CDR2 YSYEKL. The length of the CDR3 is 16 residues. The CDR3 DNA reads as TGCGCCAGCAGCCGGAACCTAGCGGGGGTGGCAGATACGCAGTATTTT. This codes for CASSRNLAGVADTQYF.

This clone counts as hyperexpanded. The rearrangement links TRBV7-9 to TRBJ2-7; the D gene could be TRBD1 or TRBD2 (6 bases each). The CDR3 is made up of 13 amino acids. The germline V gene has CDR1 SEHNR and CDR2 FQNEAQ (reference sequence). Trimming took off 3 bases at V and 4 bases at J, with 10 bases between the two ends. Written as DNA, the CDR3 is TGTGCCAGCAGCTTCTCGGGGGCATACGAGCAGTACTTC. Translated: CASSFSGAYEQYF. The whole variable domain, remainder taken from reference TRBV7-9 and TRBJ2-7, is DTGVSQNPRHKITKRGQNVTFRCDPISEHNRLYWYRQTLGQGPEFLTYFQNEAQLEKSRLLSDRFSAERPKGSFSTLEIQRTEQGDSAMYLCASSFSGAYEQYFGPGTRLTVT.

The chain links TRBV2 to TRBJ2-1; D remains ambiguous. This CDR3 region has 14 residues. Germline V CDR1 and CDR2: SNHLY, FYNNEI. Trimming left V 5 bases short and J 3 bases short, with 11 bases between. CDR3 region: CASSSNDVYNEQFF. CDR3 bases: TGTGCCAGCAGTTCCAACGACGTCTACAATGAGCAGTTCTTC. The whole variable domain, remainder taken from reference TRBV2 and TRBJ2-1, is EPEVTQTPSHQVTQMGQEVILRCVPISNHLYFYWYRQILGQKVEFLVSFYNNEISEKSEIFDDQFSVERPDGSNFTLKIRSTKLEDSAMYFCASSSNDVYNEQFFGPGTRLTVL.

The rearrangement links TRBV30 to TRBJ1-2; 12 positions match TRBD1. This CDR3 region has 15 residues. With 1 base clipped from V and 8 bases from J, the junction kept 8 bases outside the gene matches. CDR1 is GTSNPN and CDR2 is SVGIG in the germline V gene (reference sequence). As DNA, the CDR3 is TGTGCCTGGAGTGCTTTGGGACAGGGGGCGCGGGGCTACACCTTC. Protein sequence: CAWSALGQGARGYTF.

In this sample, this clone turned up a few times. The chain employs TRBV19 and TRBJ2-7; TRBD1 matches at 7 bases. Unmatched junction bases numbered 3, after V lost 0 bases and J lost 4 bases. The CDR3 is 14 residues long. Germline V lookup: CDR1 LNHDA, CDR2 SQIVND (reference sequence). This CDR3 reads CASSIDVQGYEQYF. DNA of the CDR3: TGTGCCAGTAGTATAGACGTACAGGGGTACGAGCAGTACTTC.

This clone was seen more than once but under ten times. This chain uses TRBV5-7 with TRBJ2-6, with D possibly matching TRBD2 (5 bases). TRBV5-7 is classed as an ORF, of uncertain function. V gave up 6 bases and J gave up 5 bases, with 21 bases separating them. This CDR3 has 17 residues. CDR3 DNA sequence: TGTGCCAGCACAGGAGGTTGCGTACAAAGTCGGGCCAACGTCCTGACTTTC. Its protein is CASTGGCVQSRANVLTF.

The V call is TRBV30, the J call TRBJ1-4; 8 nucleotides match TRBD1. The CDR3 sequence is 15 residues long. Germline CDR1 reads GTSNPN; CDR2 reads SVGIG (reference sequence). The V and J ends lost 3 bases and 5 bases, in that order; junction bases with no gene match: 8. Written as DNA, the CDR3 is TGTGCCTGGAGCGCCGGACAGGGACTCAATGAAAAACTGTTTTTT. This codes for CAWSAGQGLNEKLFF.

The chain is built from TRBV30 and TRBJ1-1; no reliable D call. V shed 4 bases and J shed 1 base, with 4 bases lying between them. CDR1 GTSNPN and CDR2 SVGIG come from the germline V gene (reference sequence). The CDR3 runs to 11 residues. CDR3 nucleotides: TGTGCCTGGAACTCGAACACTGAAGCTTTCTTT. It encodes CAWNSNTEAFF.